The entry below gives a single T cell receptor beta chain sequence along with its context. The data belong to a study of CXCR3-negative and CXCR3-positive naive CD8 T cells. Looking at the study overall: Each library held about 1.5 +/- 0.3 million TRB reads, approximately 130 million in total.

The CDR3 has 13 amino acids. UMI labels and 5' RACE were used to prepare the TRB cDNA libraries. One entry per CDR3 protein, without DNA, is what TCRdb gives after re-calling the 5' RACE reads. The sample table sets out 150,000 or so distinct CDR3 sequences. Source material: naive CXCR3- CD8+ T cells from blood. Stated subset: CD45RO-CCR7+CD27+CD95- naive CD8+ T cells lacking CXCR3 (TNR3-). The sequence was collected from a human donor in good health. Some clones in this sample may be carry-over from other donors' samples. This chain joins TRBV12-3 or TRBV12-4 and TRBJ2-1. The CDR3 reads CASSPHPQGEQFF.